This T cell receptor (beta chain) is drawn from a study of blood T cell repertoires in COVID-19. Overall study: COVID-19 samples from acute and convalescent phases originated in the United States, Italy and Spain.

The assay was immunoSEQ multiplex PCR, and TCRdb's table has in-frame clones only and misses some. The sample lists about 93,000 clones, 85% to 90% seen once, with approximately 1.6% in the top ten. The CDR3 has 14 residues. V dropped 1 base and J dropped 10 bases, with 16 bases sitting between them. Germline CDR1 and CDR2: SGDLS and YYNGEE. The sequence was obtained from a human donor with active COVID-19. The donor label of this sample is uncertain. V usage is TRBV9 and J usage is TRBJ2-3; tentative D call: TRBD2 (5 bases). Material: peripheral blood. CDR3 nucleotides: TGTGCCAGCAGCGTACAAGGAACTAGAGAGGCGCAGTATTTT. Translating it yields CASSVQGTREAQYF.